The 12 T cell receptor beta chains presented below share a single source sample, sequenced in a study of beta chain features in type 1 diabetes. Of the isolated RNA, all was reverse transcribed, and so the sequenced material was expressed TCRB transcripts. Method: immunoSEQ multiplex PCR; TCRdb's copy keeps in-frame clones and lacks some. Among a few hundred thousand clones listed, about 14% were seen once. Sequenced sample: naive CD4+ T cells from blood. The receptors stem from a man under 40 in good health.

This clone was counted a few times. The chain recombines TRBV15 with TRBJ2-3, with D tentatively TRBD1 (6 bases). Trimming shortened V by 0 bases and J by 2 bases, and 15 bases separated the two germline ends. Germline lookup yields CDR1 LNHNV and CDR2 YYDKDF (reference sequence). CDR3 length equals 17 residues. The CDR3 DNA reads as TGTGCCACCAGCAGAGAGGGTGGGGGCAGAGCCACAGATACGCAGTATTTT. This codes for CATSREGGGRATDTQYF.

A few counts support this clone. The chain is built from TRBV9 and TRBJ1-2, with TRBD1 identical over 7 bases. Germline V gives CDR1 SGDLS, CDR2 YYNGEE. This CDR3 has 13 amino acids. V was clipped by 6 bases and J by 1 base; unmatched bases: 3. CDR3 region: CASKHRGNYGYTF. In nucleotides, the CDR3 is TGTGCCAGCAAGCACAGGGGTAACTATGGCTACACCTTC.

This clone was counted only a few times. V and J are TRBV15 and TRBJ2-5; 13 bases align to TRBD2. This CDR3 contains 16 residues. In germline, CDR1 is LNHNV, CDR2 YYDKDF (reference sequence). V lost 1 base and J lost 4; bases outside the gene matches: 3. CDR3 DNA sequence: TGTGCCACCAGCAGAGCTGGACTAGCGGGAGCAGAGACCCAGTACTTC. Translated, it gives CATSRAGLAGAETQYF.

This chain links TRBV29-1 with TRBJ1-1; TRBD1 matches 7 bases. This CDR3 spans 14 amino acids. Germline lookup yields CDR1 SQVTM and CDR2 ANQGSEA. V lost 7 bases to trimming and J lost 6 bases; unmatched junction nucleotides: 14. The CDR3 nucleotides are TGCAGCGCTCAAGAGGGGGCGGGAGGAGCTGAAGCTTTCTTT. This encodes CSAQEGAGGAEAFF.

This chain connects TRBV4-1 to TRBJ2-5; D not resolved. The CDR3 extends over 14 amino acids. V was trimmed by 5 bases and J by 4 bases, leaving 14 bases between them. Germline V CDR1 and CDR2: MGHRA, YSYEKL. DNA for the CDR3: TGCGCCAGCAGCTCCTCTGCTCTTCCAGAGACCCAGTACTTC. Its translation: CASSSSALPETQYF.

The chain has TRBV7-2 and TRBJ2-3; the D gene is possibly TRBD2 (6 bases). This CDR3 is 15 amino acids long. V was cut by 4 bases and J by 1 base, with 12 bases left in between. Germline assignment: CDR1 SGHTA and CDR2 FQGNSA. The CDR3 DNA reads TGTGCCAGCAGCTCCCGACTAGACGGCACAGATACGCAGTATTTT. It specifies CASSSRLDGTDTQYF.

This clone was seen a single time. DNA for the CDR3: TGTGCCAGCAGCGTAGTTGCTAGCGGGGCAGATACGCAGTATTTT. Its protein is CASSVVASGADTQYF. This chain links TRBV9 with TRBJ2-3; 9 bases align to TRBD2. CDR1 is SGDLS, CDR2 YYNGEE, per germline. The CDR3 covers 15 residues. V was pared by 0 bases and J by 4 bases, with 3 bases of the junction left unmatched.

V gene TRBV4-2 combines with J gene TRBJ2-4; possibly TRBD2 for D (6 bases). Trimming cost V 4 bases and J 8 bases, with 21 bases left between them. This CDR3 is built from 16 residues. CDR1 is LGHNA, CDR2 YNFKEQ, per germline. The CDR3 here is CASSLPKGSGSDIQYF. Here the CDR3 DNA reads TGTGCCAGCAGCCTCCCCAAAGGGTCCGGGAGTGACATTCAGTACTTC.

In its sample, this clone was seen a few times. The chain recombines TRBV5-4 with TRBJ2-3; 8 bases fit TRBD2. The CDR3 has 14 residues. The trim removed 7 bases at V and 6 bases at J, leaving 10 bases unmatched. From germline, CDR1 is SGHNT and CDR2 YYREEE (reference sequence). This CDR3 reads CASAGTRDSDTQYF. In DNA, the CDR3 is TGTGCCAGCGCCGGGACTAGGGATTCGGATACGCAGTATTTT.

Only a few counts were recorded for this clone. Other DNA variants within this sample encode the same CDR3. The chain links TRBV5-6 to TRBJ2-7; the D is unclear. This CDR3 has 12 residues. Germline V gives CDR1 SGHDT, CDR2 YYEEEE. Trimming cost V 1 base and J 3 bases, with 5 bases left between them. The CDR3 region is CASSLTDYEQYF. Written as DNA, the CDR3 is TGTGCCAGCAGCTTGACTGACTACGAGCAGTACTTC.

In its sample, this clone was seen a few times. The rearrangement joins TRBV5-1 to TRBJ2-1; D is ambiguous. The length of the CDR3 is 14 residues. Trimming took off 0 bases at V and 5 bases at J, with 9 bases between the two ends. Germline V gives CDR1 SGHRS, CDR2 YFSETQ. CDR3 loop: CASSLAGQNNEQFF. The CDR3 coding sequence is TGCGCCAGCAGCTTGGCTGGGCAGAACAATGAGCAGTTCTTC.

This clone has a handful of counts. The V call is TRBV4-3, the J call TRBJ2-3, with TRBD1 matching over 9 bases. There are 15 residues in the CDR3. Trimming at V came to 1 base and at J to 7 bases, leaving 6 bases not matched to a gene. Germline V gene data show CDR1 as LGHNA and CDR2 as YSLEER. CDR3 DNA sequence: TGCGCCAGCAGCCAAGTCGGGACAGGGCGATATACGCAGTATTTT. This gives the protein CASSQVGTGRYTQYF.